Listed here are 27 T cell receptor beta chains from one sample, sequenced in a study of T cell responses to AZD1222 COVID-19 vaccine. TCRdb's copy holds only in-frame clones and misses some; the assay was immunoSEQ multiplex PCR. Of some 25,000 clones listed, 88% were seen once; the top ten hold approximately 2.6%. The sequenced sample was peripheral blood, obtained 28 days after the second AZD1222 dose. Receptors originate from an adult who received the AZD1222 COVID-19 vaccine.

This clone was observed a few times. The chain combines TRBV12-3 or TRBV12-4 with TRBJ1-5; D uncertain. Trimming shortened V by 5 bases and J by 5 bases, and 7 bases separated the two germline ends. CDR3 length: 12 amino acids. CDR3: CASSAPYQPQHF. DNA of the CDR3: TGTGCCAGCAGTGCCCCATATCAGCCCCAGCATTTT.

The chain has TRBV7-5 and TRBJ2-7; TRBD1, the table's D call, was not compared with the DNA. TRBV7-5 is described as a pseudogene. The CDR3 has 16 amino acids. CDR3 amino acids: CARSFDSLYSFCEQYF. CDR3 nucleotides: TGTGCCAGAAGCTTCGACAGTCTCTACAGCTTTTGCGAGCAGTACTTC.

The V and J genes are TRBV18 and TRBJ2-7, with 7 bases fitting TRBD1. The trim removed 4 bases at V and 5 bases at J, leaving 5 bases unmatched. The CDR3 runs 13 residues. The germline V gene encodes CDR1 KGHSH and CDR2 LQKENI. CDR3 residues: CASSLTGKDEQYF. The CDR3 bases are TGTGCCAGCTCACTGACAGGGAAGGACGAGCAGTACTTC.

The rearrangement joins TRBV23-1 to TRBJ2-6; weak D call: TRBD1 (5 bases). TRBV23-1 is noted as an ORF with a role that remains uncertain. V lost 0 bases to trimming and J lost 2 bases, with 8 bases between them. The CDR3 is made up of 16 amino acids. DNA for the CDR3: TGCGCCAGCAGTCAATCGCAGGGCCCTGGGGCCAACGTCCTGACTTTC. It yields the protein CASSQSQGPGANVLTF.

The chain recombines TRBV6-5 with TRBJ1-2; weak D call: TRBD1 (5 bases). V was pared by 6 bases and J by 8 bases, with 16 bases between. CDR1 and CDR2 from the germline V gene are MNHEY and SVGAGI. The CDR3 spans 13 residues. CDR3 sequence reads: CASSRAGSGGYTF. Here the CDR3 DNA reads TGTGCCAGCAGCCGAGCAGGGTCGGGGGGCTACACCTTC.

The genes are TRBV6-5 and TRBJ2-2; weak D call: TRBD1 (5 bases). Germline V gene data show CDR1 as MNHEY and CDR2 as SVGAGI. The V and J ends lost 6 bases and 8 bases respectively, with 13 bases between them. The CDR3 loop spans 13 amino acids. The CDR3 protein is CASRQGLPGELFF. CDR3 DNA: TGTGCCAGCAGGCAGGGTTTGCCTGGGGAGCTGTTTTTT.

The V and J genes are TRBV27 and TRBJ1-2; TRBD1 is a possible D gene (5 bases). CDR3 length: 15 amino acids. The V end lost 2 bases, the J end lost 5 bases, and 15 bases lay between the germline ends. Germline CDR1 is MNHEY and CDR2 is SMNVEV (reference sequence). CDR3: CASSLIGGVGYGYTF. For the CDR3, the DNA is TGTGCCAGCAGTTTAATTGGAGGGGTTGGATATGGCTACACCTTC.

The chain couples TRBV28 to TRBJ1-1, with a tentative D call TRBD1 (5 bases). V was pared by 3 bases and J by 11 bases, with 16 bases between. The germline V gene encodes CDR1 MDHEN and CDR2 SYDVKM. The CDR3 runs 13 residues. This chain's CDR3 is CASSLATRVRAFF. CDR3 nucleotide sequence: TGTGCCAGCAGTTTGGCGACCAGGGTTAGGGCTTTCTTT.

V usage is TRBV6-5 and J usage is TRBJ1-4, with 7 bases that match TRBD1. This CDR3 has 14 residues. Germline assignment: CDR1 MNHEY and CDR2 SVGAGI. J was trimmed by 5 bases and V by 6 bases; bases with no gene match: 6. CDR3 bases: TGTGCCAGCAGCACCGGGACAGTGAATGAAAAACTGTTTTTT. Protein: CASSTGTVNEKLFF.

The genes are TRBV7-8 and TRBJ1-1; 9 nucleotides align to TRBD1. J lost 5 bases, V lost 5 bases, and 6 bases had no gene match. This CDR3 contains 14 residues. Germline V gene data show CDR1 as SGHVS and CDR2 as FQNEAQ. The CDR3 coding sequence is TGTGCCAGCAGCGTAACAGGGGGCTCAACTGAAGCTTTCTTT. It translates to CASSVTGGSTEAFF.

In nucleotides, the CDR3 is TGTGCCAGCAGCCCGCTAGGATACCAAGAGACCCAGTACTTC. This translates into CASSPLGYQETQYF. The chain is built from TRBV14 and TRBJ2-5; D is unresolved. CDR1 is SGHDN, CDR2 FVKESK, per germline. The CDR3 is 14 amino acids. V was shortened by 4 bases and J by 0 bases, with 9 bases between the two germline ends.

This clone was picked up a small number of times. This chain links TRBV6-5 with TRBJ2-1, with 10 bases matching TRBD1. V shed 6 bases and J 2 bases; nucleotides not matched to a gene: 4. This CDR3 comprises 15 residues. Germline V gene sequence: CDR1 MNHEY, CDR2 SVGAGI. The CDR3 coding sequence is TGTGCCAGCAGATTGGGACAGGGGCCCTACAATGAGCAGTTCTTC. As protein: CASRLGQGPYNEQFF.

The chain employs TRBV11-2 and TRBJ2-3; maybe TRBD2 (6 bases). This CDR3 has 17 residues. V was shortened by 5 bases and J by 4 bases, with 22 bases between the two germline ends. Germline CDR1 is SGHAT and CDR2 is FQNNGV. CDR3 amino acids: CASSPTSRGVGADTQYF. Written as DNA, the CDR3 is TGTGCCAGCAGCCCAACAAGCCGCGGGGTAGGGGCAGATACGCAGTATTTT. The full variable domain, in which reference TRBV11-2 and TRBJ2-3 provide the parts outside the CDR3, is EAGVAQSPRYKIIEKRQSVAFWCNPISGHATLYWYQQILGQGPKLLIQFQNNGVVDDSQLPKDRFSAERLKGVDSTLKIQPAKLEDSAVYLCASSPTSRGVGADTQYFGPGTRLTVL.

V is TRBV19 and J is TRBJ1-2; 10 bases match TRBD1. Germline CDR1 reads LNHDA; CDR2 reads SQIVND (reference sequence). J gave up 8 bases and V 4 bases, and 16 bases lay outside the gene matches. The CDR3 is 17 residues long. CDR3 DNA sequence: TGTGCCAGTAGTACCCTACCCCGTCCGGGACAGGGGCACGGCTACACCTTC. It specifies CASSTLPRPGQGHGYTF. The full variable domain, rest sourced from reference TRBV19 and TRBJ1-2, is DGGITQSPKYLFRKEGQNVTLSCEQNLNHDAMYWYRQDPGQGLRLIYYSQIVNDFQKGDIAEGYSVSREKKESFPLTVTSAQKNPTAFYLCASSTLPRPGQGHGYTFGSGTRLTVV.

V and J are TRBV20-1 and TRBJ2-2; D assignment may be TRBD1 or TRBD2 (5 bases each). The V end was cut by 3 bases, the J end by 6 bases, with 8 bases between. CDR1 and CDR2 from the germline V gene are DFQATT and SNEGSKA (reference sequence). This CDR3 has 12 residues. The CDR3 region has the DNA TGCAGTGCTAGTAAGGGACCCGGGGAGCTGTTTTTT. Its protein product is CSASKGPGELFF.

The chain joins TRBV11-2 to TRBJ2-7, with D perhaps matching TRBD2 (5 bases). The CDR3 sequence is 14 residues long. Germline CDR1 and CDR2: SGHAT and FQNNGV. Trimming took 0 bases from V and 1 from J, leaving 7 bases between them. CDR3 residues: CASSLDPGSYEQYF. DNA for the CDR3: TGTGCCAGCAGCTTAGACCCGGGATCCTACGAGCAGTACTTC. Drawing the rest from reference TRBV11-2 and TRBJ2-7, the complete variable domain is EAGVAQSPRYKIIEKRQSVAFWCNPISGHATLYWYQQILGQGPKLLIQFQNNGVVDDSQLPKDRFSAERLKGVDSTLKIQPAKLEDSAVYLCASSLDPGSYEQYFGPGTRLTVT.

The rearrangement links TRBV3-1 (or the pseudogene TRBV3-2) to TRBJ2-7; the D gene could be TRBD1 or TRBD2 (6 bases each). CDR1 LGHDT and CDR2 YNNKEL come from the germline V gene (reference sequence). The CDR3 consists of 15 residues. Trimming removed 8 bases from V and 2 bases from J, with 19 bases in between. The CDR3 reads CASRATGGGTYEQYF. The CDR3 DNA sequence: TGTGCCAGCCGGGCTACCGGGGGCGGAACCTACGAGCAGTACTTC.

The chain has TRBV7-2 and TRBJ1-1; maybe TRBD1 (6 bases). This CDR3 is built from 13 residues. In germline, CDR1 is SGHTA, CDR2 FQGNSA. Trimming stripped 5 bases from V and 8 bases from J, with 15 bases between. Here the CDR3 DNA reads TGTGCCAGCAGCCCTAGACAGGCCCTCGAAGCTTTCTTT. It yields the protein CASSPRQALEAFF.

This rearrangement joins TRBV6-2 or TRBV6-3 to TRBJ1-2, with D uncertain. There are 12 residues in the CDR3. V was trimmed by 1 base and J by 5 bases, leaving 5 bases between them. Per the germline V gene, CDR1 is MNHEY and CDR2 is SVGEGT. The CDR3 bases are TGTGCCAGCAGTTACTTCTCATATGGCTACACCTTC. This translates into CASSYFSYGYTF.

The chain has TRBV13 and TRBJ2-7; no clear D. The CDR3 is made up of 13 amino acids. CDR1 and CDR2 from the germline V gene are PRHDT and FYEKMQ (reference sequence). V was clipped by 5 bases and J by 3 bases, with 11 bases between them. The CDR3 loop reads CASSPPFSYEQYF. The CDR3 DNA follows: TGTGCCAGCAGCCCCCCTTTCAGCTACGAGCAGTACTTC.

The chain couples TRBV7-8 to TRBJ1-6; TRBD1 matches 8 bases. J lost 5 bases, V lost 1 base, and 4 bases had no gene match. This CDR3 contains 16 residues. Germline CDR1 SGHVS, CDR2 FQNEAQ. CDR3 region: CASSLGQGRNNSPLHF. As DNA, the CDR3 is TGTGCCAGCAGCTTAGGACAGGGGAGGAATAATTCACCCCTCCACTTT.

The chain couples TRBV12-3 or TRBV12-4 to TRBJ2-2; D unclear. The CDR3 is 11 residues long. The germline V and J ends were trimmed by 5 bases and 5 bases, with 3 bases remaining between them. CDR3 coding DNA: TGTGCCAGCAGTAGGACCGGGGAGCTGTTTTTT. Its protein is CASSRTGELFF.

This chain connects TRBV2 to TRBJ2-3; D is undetermined. The V gene's germline CDR1 is SNHLY and CDR2 FYNNEI. Trimming shortened V by 5 bases and J by 3 bases, and 3 bases separated the two germline ends. The CDR3 runs 11 residues. The CDR3 sequence: CASSMTDTQYF. The DNA for the CDR3 is TGTGCCAGCAGTATGACAGATACGCAGTATTTT.

The chain uses TRBV6-5 and TRBJ2-3, with 8 bases that match TRBD2. This CDR3 is 15 amino acids long. The ends lost 5 bases at V and 4 bases at J; junction bases unmatched: 8. The V gene's germline CDR1 is MNHEY and CDR2 SVGAGI. The CDR3 nucleotides read TGTGCCAGCAGTCCGGGACTAGTAACTGCAGATACGCAGTATTTT. Translation: CASSPGLVTADTQYF.

The rearrangement joins TRBV28 to TRBJ2-7, with 7 bases lining up with TRBD1. Germline CDR1 is MDHEN and CDR2 is SYDVKM. V lost 5 bases and J lost 6; bases outside the gene matches: 13. This CDR3 has 15 residues. The CDR3 region is CASSGPLRGQGEQYF. The CDR3 DNA is TGTGCCAGCAGTGGTCCCTTAAGGGGGCAAGGCGAGCAGTACTTC.

The V call is TRBV2, the J call TRBJ2-1; 8 nucleotides agree with TRBD1. Trimming took 8 bases from V and 8 from J; bases not matched to a gene: 8. CDR1 and CDR2 from the germline V gene are SNHLY and FYNNEI. There are 13 residues in the CDR3. The CDR3 coding sequence is TGTGCCAGCCGGCAGGGGGCAACATATGAGCAGTTCTTC. This sequence encodes CASRQGATYEQFF.

The V call is TRBV3-1 (or the pseudogene TRBV3-2), the J call TRBJ2-1; D not resolved. The CDR3 is made up of 12 amino acids. In germline, CDR1 is LGHDT, CDR2 YNNKEL (reference sequence). The germline V and J ends were trimmed by 4 bases and 10 bases, with 11 bases remaining between them. The CDR3 loop reads CASSLPRNEQFF. CDR3 DNA sequence: TGTGCCAGCAGCCTACCGAGGAACGAGCAGTTCTTC.